This T cell receptor (beta chain) was observed in a study of PD-1 blockade in mismatch repair-deficient tumors. Produced via immunoSEQ multiplex PCR; TCRdb's table is partial and in-frame only. The sample includes some 10,000 clones, around 88% of them seen just once. Time point in this sample: 10-day in vitro stimulation with candidate neoantigen peptide 2. With respect to this clone: Its antigen is not identified.

This specimen consisted of cells cultured in vitro, obtained from a patient treated with pembrolizumab. The source of this sequence is an adult with mismatch repair-deficient cancer.

The CDR3 is CASTQGGLIEQYF. DNA for the CDR3: TGTGCCAGTACCCAGGGGGGCTTAATCGAGCAGTACTTC. The chain has TRBV11-2 and TRBJ2-7; a weak D match, TRBD1 (7 bases). Trimming left V 9 bases short and J 6 bases short, with 18 bases between. Germline V CDR1 and CDR2: SGHAT, FQNNGV. This CDR3 spans 13 amino acids.